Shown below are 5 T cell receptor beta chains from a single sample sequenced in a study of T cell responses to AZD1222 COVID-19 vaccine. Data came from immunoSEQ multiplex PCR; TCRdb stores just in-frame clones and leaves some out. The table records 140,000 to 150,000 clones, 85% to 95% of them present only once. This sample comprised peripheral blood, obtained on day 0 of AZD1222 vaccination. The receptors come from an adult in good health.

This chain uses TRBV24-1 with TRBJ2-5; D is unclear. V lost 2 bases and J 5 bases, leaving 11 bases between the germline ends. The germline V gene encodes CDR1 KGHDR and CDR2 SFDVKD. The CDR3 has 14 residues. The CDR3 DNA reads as TGTGCCACCAGTGATTCGAGTGGGGATGAGACCCAGTACTTC. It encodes CATSDSSGDETQYF.

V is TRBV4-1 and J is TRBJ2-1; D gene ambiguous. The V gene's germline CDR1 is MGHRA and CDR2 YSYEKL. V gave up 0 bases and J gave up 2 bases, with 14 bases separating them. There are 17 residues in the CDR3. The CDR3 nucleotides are TGCGCCAGCAGCCAAGATAGGAGCAGACTGACCTACAATGAGCAGTTCTTC. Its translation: CASSQDRSRLTYNEQFF.

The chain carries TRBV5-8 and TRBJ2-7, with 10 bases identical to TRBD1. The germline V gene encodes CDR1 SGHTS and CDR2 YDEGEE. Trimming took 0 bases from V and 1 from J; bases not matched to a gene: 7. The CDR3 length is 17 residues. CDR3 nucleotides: TGTGCCAGCAGCTTGGAGGGACAGGGGACACTTTCCTACGAGCAGTACTTC. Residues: CASSLEGQGTLSYEQYF.

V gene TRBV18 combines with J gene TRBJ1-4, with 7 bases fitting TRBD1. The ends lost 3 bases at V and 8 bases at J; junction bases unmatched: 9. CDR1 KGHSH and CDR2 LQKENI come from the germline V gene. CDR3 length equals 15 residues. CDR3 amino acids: CASSPYDRDQEKLFF. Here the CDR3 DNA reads TGTGCCAGCTCACCCTACGACAGGGATCAGGAAAAACTGTTTTTT. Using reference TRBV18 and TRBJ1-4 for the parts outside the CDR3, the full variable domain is NAGVMQNPRHLVRRRGQEARLRCSPMKGHSHVYWYRQLPEEGLKFMVYLQKENIIDESGMPKERFSAEFPKEGPSILRIQQVVRGDSAAYFCASSPYDRDQEKLFFGSGTQLSVL.

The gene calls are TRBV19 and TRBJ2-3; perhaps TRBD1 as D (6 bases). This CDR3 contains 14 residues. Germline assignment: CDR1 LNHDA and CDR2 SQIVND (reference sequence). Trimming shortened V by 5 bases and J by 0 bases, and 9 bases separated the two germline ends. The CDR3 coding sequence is TGTGCCAGTAGTTTGGACAGTAGCACAGATACGCAGTATTTT. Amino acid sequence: CASSLDSSTDTQYF.